One and the same sample provided the 13 T cell receptor beta chains below, sequenced in a study of response to subunit inactivated influenza vaccine. One entry per CDR3 protein, called by TCRdb with MiXCR from the RT-PCR reads. Of about 650,000 distinct CDR3 sequences in the sample, less than 20% were seen once. The sample here was PBMCs from blood, taken approximately 12 days after vaccination. These receptors originate from a man aged 50 to 59 who received an inactivated influenza vaccine.

This clonotype was observed a handful of times. Here the CDR3 DNA reads TGTGCCAGCAGTACGGAAACTAGCGGAGAGGCGGATACGCAGTATTTT. This encodes CASSTETSGEADTQYF. The chain uses TRBV6-2 or TRBV6-3 and TRBJ2-3; 8 bases map to TRBD2. This CDR3 has 16 amino acids. Losses at the gene ends were 5 bases for V and 6 bases for J; bases not matched to a gene: 13. Germline values: CDR1 MNHEY, CDR2 SVGEGT.

The V gene is TRBV12-3 or TRBV12-4, the J gene TRBJ1-5; TRBD1 matches at 7 bases. The V segment lost 2 bases and the J segment 5 bases; nucleotides outside the gene matches: 6. CDR3 length: 15 amino acids. The CDR3 reads CASSLFRQGHQPQHF. The CDR3 DNA reads TGTGCCAGCAGTTTATTTAGACAGGGACATCAGCCCCAGCATTTT.

This clonotype occurred a few times. The chain combines TRBV5-1 with TRBJ2-1, with TRBD2 matching over 11 bases. V dropped 3 bases and J dropped 2; count of bases not matched to a gene: 7. Germline assignment: CDR1 SGHRS and CDR2 YFSETQ. There are 17 residues in the CDR3. CDR3 loop: CASSYGFSGGAYNEQFF. The DNA for the CDR3 is TGCGCCAGCAGCTATGGATTTAGCGGGGGGGCCTACAATGAGCAGTTCTTC.

This clonotype showed up just a few times. The chain links TRBV6-1 to TRBJ2-5; TRBD2 might be the D (6 bases). Per germline, CDR1 MNHNS and CDR2 SASEGT. Trimming removed 6 bases at V and 3 bases at J, with 17 bases between. The length of the CDR3 is 15 residues. In DNA, the CDR3 is TGTGCCAGCAGCCCCACGCGGGATAGTAAAGAGACCCAGTACTTC. This gives the protein CASSPTRDSKETQYF.

This clonotype showed up just a few times. The chain employs TRBV20-1 and TRBJ2-3; 11 bases agree with TRBD2. This CDR3 has 15 amino acids. J gave up 3 bases and V 7 bases, and 9 bases lay outside the gene matches. From germline, CDR1 is DFQATT and CDR2 SNEGSKA (reference sequence). The CDR3 is CSVHRWTSGTDTQYF. The CDR3 DNA is TGCAGTGTCCATCGCTGGACTAGCGGGACAGATACGCAGTATTTT.

V and J are TRBV12-3 or TRBV12-4 and TRBJ2-5; tentative D call: TRBD1 (6 bases). V lost 5 bases and J 0 bases, leaving 16 bases between the germline ends. The CDR3 consists of 16 residues. CDR3 nucleotide sequence: TGTGCCAGCAGTCCCTGGGGACACTCGTACCAAGAGACCCAGTACTTC. This gives the protein CASSPWGHSYQETQYF.

The chain links TRBV6-1 to TRBJ2-4, with D possibly being TRBD2 (6 bases). The CDR3 loop spans 13 amino acids. CDR1 MNHNS and CDR2 SASEGT come from the germline V gene. Between the trimmed V and J ends, which lost 6 bases and 0 bases, there was a span of 6 bases. In DNA, the CDR3 is TGTGCCAGCAGGGGAGGAGCCAAAAACATTCAGTACTTC. Translating it yields CASRGGAKNIQYF.

The table lists this clonotype with many counts. This sequence joins TRBV20-1 and TRBJ2-1; 7 nucleotides align to TRBD1. V shed 6 bases and J 4 bases; nucleotides not matched to a gene: 15. CDR1 and CDR2 (germline): DFQATT, SNEGSKA (reference sequence). The CDR3 spans 16 residues. This CDR3 reads CSARTSGTEGYNEQFF. The CDR3 DNA is TGCAGTGCCCGAACTTCCGGGACAGAGGGTTACAATGAGCAGTTCTTC.

The chain has TRBV5-5 and TRBJ2-3; TRBD2 agrees at 12 bases. With 3 bases clipped from V and 2 bases from J, the junction kept 1 base outside the gene matches. The CDR3 runs 15 residues. Germline V gene data show CDR1 as SGHKS and CDR2 as YYEKEE (reference sequence). CDR3 protein: CASSWTSGDTDTQYF. The CDR3 DNA reads TGTGCCAGCAGCTGGACTAGCGGGGACACAGATACGCAGTATTTT.

This clonotype has just a few counts. The chain is built from TRBV12-3 or TRBV12-4 and TRBJ2-4, with 14 bases lining up with TRBD2. Trimming removed 1 base from V and 6 bases from J; junction bases left unmatched: 5. This CDR3 contains 17 residues. CDR3 in amino acids: CASSLGLAGGIGNIQYF. The CDR3 DNA is TGTGCCAGCAGTTTAGGACTAGCGGGAGGGATTGGAAACATTCAGTACTTC.

This clonotype was counted between two and nine times. Here the CDR3 reads CASSPGGDPGKNIQYF. The DNA for the CDR3 is TGTGCCAGCTCACCGGGCGGGGATCCGGGCAAAAACATTCAGTACTTC. The J gene is TRBJ2-4, the V gene TRBV18; D might be TRBD2 (6 bases). The V end lost 3 bases, the J end lost 3 bases, and 15 bases lay between the germline ends. CDR1 and CDR2 (germline): KGHSH, LQKENI. This CDR3 has 16 amino acids.

A remark on this clonotype: Mismatch with germline at one junction end may stem from a read error. The genes are TRBV5-1 and TRBJ2-5; 10 bases match TRBD1. CDR3 length: 16 residues. Germline values: CDR1 SGHRS, CDR2 YFSETQ. CDR3 amino acids: CASMLGQGLSQETQHF. The CDR3 DNA is TGCGCCAGCATGTTGGGACAGGGGCTATCACAAGAGACCCAGCACTTC.

This chain links TRBV5-1 with TRBJ2-6; D is undetermined. The V end lost 4 bases, the J end lost 1 base, and 9 bases lay between the germline ends. Germline V gene sequence: CDR1 SGHRS, CDR2 YFSETQ. This CDR3 has 15 amino acids. The CDR3 DNA follows: TGCGCCAGCAGCCCCGGGCCTTCTGGGGCCAACGTCCTGACTTTC. Its translation: CASSPGPSGANVLTF.